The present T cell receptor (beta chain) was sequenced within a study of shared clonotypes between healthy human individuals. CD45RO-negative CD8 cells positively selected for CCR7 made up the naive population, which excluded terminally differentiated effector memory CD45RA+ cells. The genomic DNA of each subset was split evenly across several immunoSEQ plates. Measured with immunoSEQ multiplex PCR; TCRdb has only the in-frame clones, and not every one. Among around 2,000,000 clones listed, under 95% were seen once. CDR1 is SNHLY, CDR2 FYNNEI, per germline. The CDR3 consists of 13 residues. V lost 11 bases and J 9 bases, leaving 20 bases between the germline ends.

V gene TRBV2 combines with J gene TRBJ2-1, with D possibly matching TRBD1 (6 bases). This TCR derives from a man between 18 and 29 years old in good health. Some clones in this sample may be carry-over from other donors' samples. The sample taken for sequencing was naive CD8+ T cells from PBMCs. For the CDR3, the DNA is TGTGCCGCAGGGGCACAGGGCGCGGGTGAGCAGTTCTTC. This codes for CAAGAQGAGEQFF.